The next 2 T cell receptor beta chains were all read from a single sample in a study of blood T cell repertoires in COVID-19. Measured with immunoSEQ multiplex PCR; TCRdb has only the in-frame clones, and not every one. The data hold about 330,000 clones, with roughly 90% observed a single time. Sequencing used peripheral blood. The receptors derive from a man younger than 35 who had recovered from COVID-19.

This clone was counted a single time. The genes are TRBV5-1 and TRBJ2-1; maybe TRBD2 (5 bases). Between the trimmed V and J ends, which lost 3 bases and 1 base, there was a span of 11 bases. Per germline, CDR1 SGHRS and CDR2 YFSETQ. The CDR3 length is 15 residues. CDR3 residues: CASSSLAGSYNEQFF. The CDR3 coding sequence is TGCGCCAGCAGCTCGCTAGCCGGATCCTACAATGAGCAGTTCTTC. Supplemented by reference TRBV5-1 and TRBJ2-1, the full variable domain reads KAGVTQTPRYLIKTRGQQVTLSCSPISGHRSVSWYQQTPGQGLQFLFEYFSETQRNKGNFPGRFSGRQFSNSRSEMNVSTLELGDSALYLCASSSLAGSYNEQFFGPGTRLTVL.

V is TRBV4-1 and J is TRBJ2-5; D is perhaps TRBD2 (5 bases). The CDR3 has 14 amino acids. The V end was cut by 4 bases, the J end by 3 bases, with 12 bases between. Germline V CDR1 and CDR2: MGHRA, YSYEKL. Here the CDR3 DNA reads TGCGCCAGCAGCCGTCCTGGGCGGGAAGAGACCCAGTACTTC. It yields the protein CASSRPGREETQYF.